The clone carrying this T cell receptor (beta chain) was observed a few times. Its specificity is unknown. This record comes from a study of blood T cells in healthy people across ages. Isolation per sample recovered at least 7 million PBMCs. Points from the study as a whole: Higher diversity and more naive CD4+ cells were features of long-lived donors, compared to aged donors. Per-million-T-cell TCR beta diversity fell roughly linearly with age.

It was with a sample-barcoded 5' primer and a J-beta primer mix that a second PCR of about 6 to 11 cycles was run. Every sample returned 2.5 million or more CDR3-containing paired-end reads. TCRdb reprocessed the 5' RACE reads with MiXCR, giving one entry per CDR3 protein. Of about 1.6 million distinct CDR3 sequences listed, roughly 32% are singletons. J was trimmed by 1 base and V by 2 bases; bases with no gene match: 7. CDR3 size: 16 residues. The germline gives CDR1 ENHRY, CDR2 SYGVKD. This sequence originates from a woman aged 30 to 39 in good health. The genes are TRBV10-3 and TRBJ2-5; 7 bases fit TRBD2. The source material was blood. In DNA, the CDR3 is TGTGCCATCAGTGAGCCCTCAGCGGGGTCCCAAGAGACCCAGTACTTC. Its translation: CAISEPSAGSQETQYF.